This T cell receptor (beta chain) was obtained from a study of cytomegalovirus exposure and HLA in healthy donors. Findings and limits, study-wide: It was confirmed in vitro that a few of the CMV-associated chains were specific for CMV antigens. Reported results showed that the classifier diagnosed cytomegalovirus status with high specificity and sensitivity.

On this clone: Its antigen is still unknown.

Germline values: CDR1 SGDLS, CDR2 YYNGEE. After removal of 3 bases from V and 3 bases from J, the junction contained 5 bases not matched to a gene. The CDR3 consists of 15 residues. The PCR was carried out with 60 Vbeta primers and 13 Jbeta primers. Produced via immunoSEQ multiplex PCR; TCRdb's table is partial and in-frame only. The sample lists approximately 110,000 clones, approximately 80% occurring once. The V gene is TRBV9, the J gene TRBJ2-1, with 8 positions matching TRBD1. The sequencing input was PBMCs. The source is a man aged 50 to 60 in good health and CMV-seronegative. CDR3 protein: CASSARQGSYNEQFF. DNA of the CDR3: TGTGCCAGCAGCGCCCGACAGGGGAGCTACAATGAGCAGTTCTTC.